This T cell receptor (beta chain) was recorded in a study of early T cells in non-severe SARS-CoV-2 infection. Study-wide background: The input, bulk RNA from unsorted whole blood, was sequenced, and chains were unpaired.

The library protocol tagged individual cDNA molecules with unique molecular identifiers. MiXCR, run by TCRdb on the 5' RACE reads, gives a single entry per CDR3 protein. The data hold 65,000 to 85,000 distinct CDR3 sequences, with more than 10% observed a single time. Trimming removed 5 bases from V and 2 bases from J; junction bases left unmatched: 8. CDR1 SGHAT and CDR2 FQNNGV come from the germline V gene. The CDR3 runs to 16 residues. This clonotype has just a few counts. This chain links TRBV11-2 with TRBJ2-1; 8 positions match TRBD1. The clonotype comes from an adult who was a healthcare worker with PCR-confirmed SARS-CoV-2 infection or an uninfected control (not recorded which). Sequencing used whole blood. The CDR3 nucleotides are TGTGCCAGCAGCCCCGTCAGGGGGCTCGCCTACAATGAGCAGTTCTTC. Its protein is CASSPVRGLAYNEQFF.